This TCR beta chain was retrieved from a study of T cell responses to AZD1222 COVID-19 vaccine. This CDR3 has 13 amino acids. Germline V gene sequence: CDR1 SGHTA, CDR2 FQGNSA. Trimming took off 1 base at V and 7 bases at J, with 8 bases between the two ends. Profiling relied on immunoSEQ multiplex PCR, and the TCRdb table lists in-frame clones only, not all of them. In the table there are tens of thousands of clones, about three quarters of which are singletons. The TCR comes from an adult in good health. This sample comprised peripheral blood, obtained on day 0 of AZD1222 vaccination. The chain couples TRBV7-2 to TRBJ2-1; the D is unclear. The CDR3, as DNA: TGTGCCAGCAGCTTAGTTTGGTTAAATGAGCAGTTCTTC. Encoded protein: CASSLVWLNEQFF.